A selection of T cell receptor beta chains follows, all from one sample in a study of Graves' ophthalmopathy and Graves' hyperthyroidism. TCRdb ran MiXCR on the multiplex PCR reads and lists one entry per CDR3 protein. This sample has roughly 480,000 distinct CDR3 sequences, with approximately 14% found just once. Sequenced material: blood. The receptors were gathered from a woman aged 25 to 39 with Graves' ophthalmopathy. Both conserved end residues are part of each CDR3. D genes are given only for firm matches. Where a row states a size, it is once, few, many or the class of an expanded clone; other rows omit it.

clone size	V gene	D gene	J gene	CDR3 DNA	CDR3 protein
NA	TRBV24-1	TRBD1	TRBJ1-1	TGTGCCACCAGCAGGGGAACAGGGGGGACTGAAGCTTTCTTT	CATSRGTGGTEAFF
many	TRBV6-1	NA	TRBJ1-2	TGTGCCAGCATGAGAACTGGGGGAGGTTATGGCTACACCTTC	CASMRTGGGYGYTF
many	TRBV12-3/TRBV12-4	TRBD1	TRBJ1-5	TGTGCCAGCAGTACCCAAGGGACAGGGGGCCTAAGCAATCAGCCCCAGCATTTT	CASSTQGTGGLSNQPQHF
many	TRBV20-1	NA	TRBJ2-5	TGCAGTGCTACCCCTTCGGTGGCAAGTCAAGAGACCCAGTACTTC	CSATPSVASQETQYF
NA	TRBV5-5	NA	TRBJ1-1	TGTGTCAGCAGCTTGGGAACAGTCTACATGAACACTGAAGCTTTCTTT	CVSSLGTVYMNTEAFF
many	TRBV27	NA	TRBJ2-7	TGTGCCAGCAGTTCTCCGGGTGGGACTCCGAGCTCCTACGAGCAGTACTTC	CASSSPGGTPSSYEQYF
NA	TRBV4-1	TRBD1	TRBJ1-5	TGCGCCAGCAGCCAAGATAGGACAGGGCGCCAGCCCCAGCATTTT	CASSQDRTGRQPQHF
few	TRBV27	NA	TRBJ2-5	TGTGCCAGCAGCCCCTCCCTCGGCCAAGAGACCCAGTACTTC	CASSPSLGQETQYF
many	TRBV10-3	TRBD1	TRBJ2-7	TGTGCCGGCTCACCGGGACAGGGGGGGGTTCCGTACTTC	CAGSPGQGGVPYF
many	TRBV6-1	NA	TRBJ2-5	TGTGCCAGCAGCGAGTTTGAGACCCAGTACTTC	CASSEFETQYF
many	TRBV30	NA	TRBJ2-6	TGTGCCTGGACGCTCGGGGCCAACGTCCTGACTTTC	CAWTLGANVLTF
many	TRBV25-1	NA	TRBJ1-2	TGTGCCAGCAGTGACCCGAGGGAGGGGCTCTATGGCTACACCTTC	CASSDPREGLYGYTF
NA	TRBV11-2	TRBD1	TRBJ1-5	TGTGCCAGCAGTGGGGACAGGGGGCGAGGAGATCAGCCCCAGCATTTT	CASSGDRGRGDQPQHF
many	TRBV20-1	NA	TRBJ2-7	TGCAGTACGGTAGACAGATACGAGCAGTACTTC	CSTVDRYEQYF
many	TRBV6-5	TRBD1	TRBJ2-7	TGTGCCAGCAGTTGGACAGGGTTATACGAGCAGTACTTC	CASSWTGLYEQYF
NA	TRBV9	NA	TRBJ2-7	TGTGCCAGCAACGGGGTTCCCCTCCACTACGAAGAGCAGTACTTC	CASNGVPLHYEEQYF
many	TRBV6-5	TRBD1	TRBJ2-4	TGTGCCAGCCGAAGGGACAGAACCGTTAACATTCAGTACTTC	CASRRDRTVNIQYF
few	TRBV20-1	NA	TRBJ1-3	TGCAGTGCGTTCTCGACACTCGGTGGGGACACCATATATTTT	CSAFSTLGGDTIYF
NA	TRBV7-2	TRBD1	TRBJ2-5	TGTGCCAGCAGCCCAAGGACAGGGGGCGTGTGGACCCAGTACTTC	CASSPRTGGVWTQYF
many	TRBV2	TRBD1	TRBJ1-1	TGTGCCAGCAGTGATTGGGGACAGGGGAGCACTGAAGCTTTCTTT	CASSDWGQGSTEAFF
many	TRBV29-1	NA	TRBJ2-7	TGCAGCGTTGTTAAGGATAGATACGAGCAGTACTTC	CSVVKDRYEQYF
many	TRBV15	NA	TRBJ2-5	TGTGCCACCAGCAGAGATTCAGGGAGGGAGACCCAGTACTTC	CATSRDSGRETQYF
few	TRBV27	NA	TRBJ2-2	TGTGCCAGCAGTTCCAACAACGCGAACACCGGGGAGCTGTTTTTT	CASSSNNANTGELFF
many	TRBV29-1	NA	TRBJ1-2	TGCAGCGTTGAAGATCCGAAGGCTAACTATGGCTACACCTTC	CSVEDPKANYGYTF
many	TRBV12-3/TRBV12-4	NA	TRBJ2-4	TGTGCCAGCAGTTTAGGCATCGGGGGTGCGGCCAAAAACATTCAGTACTTC	CASSLGIGGAAKNIQYF
many	TRBV7-6	TRBD2	TRBJ2-7	TGTGCCAGCAGCTTAGGGACTAGCGGGGGATGGAACGAGCAGTACTTC	CASSLGTSGGWNEQYF
NA	TRBV27	NA	TRBJ1-3	TGTGCCAGCAGCTTAGGGAGTAACACCATATATTTT	CASSLGSNTIYF
many	TRBV28	NA	TRBJ1-5	TGTGCCAGCAGTATAACCGTGGGGTATAGCAATCAGCCCCAGCATTTT	CASSITVGYSNQPQHF
NA	TRBV2	NA	TRBJ2-7	TGTGCCAGCAGCACCACAGGAAGGGTCGAGCAGTACTTC	CASSTTGRVEQYF
many	TRBV4-1	NA	TRBJ1-1	TGCGCCAGCAGCCAAGTGCAAGCCGCCACTGAAGCTTTCTTT	CASSQVQAATEAFF
many	TRBV28	NA	TRBJ1-5	TGTGCCAGCAGCACCCCGGGAGACAATCAGCCCCAGCATTTT	CASSTPGDNQPQHF
many	TRBV6-5	TRBD1	TRBJ2-7	TGTGCCAGCAGCCCCCGGACAGGGGGCGGTGATGCGAGGAGGCAGTACTTC	CASSPRTGGGDARRQYF
NA	TRBV3-1	TRBD2	TRBJ2-5	TGTGCCAGCAATCTGGGACTAGTAGAGTGGGAGACCCAGTACTTC	CASNLGLVEWETQYF
many	TRBV12-3/TRBV12-4	TRBD2	TRBJ2-7	TGTGCCACCAGGGGACGGGGGGGAGCCCCCTACGAGCAGTACTTC	CATRGRGGAPYEQYF
many	TRBV20-1	TRBD1	TRBJ1-2	TGCAGTGCGCCCCGACAGGGATCCTATGGCTACACCTTC	CSAPRQGSYGYTF
many	TRBV7-2	TRBD1	TRBJ1-1	TGTGCCAGCAAAAAGGACAGGCCTAGTCCTGAAGCTTTCTTT	CASKKDRPSPEAFF
many	TRBV28	TRBD1	TRBJ1-1	TGTGCCAGCAGTAAATCGACAGGGGTGGCGGATGAAGCTTTCTTT	CASSKSTGVADEAFF
many	TRBV6-1	NA	TRBJ2-6	TGTGCCAGTACAACCTGGGACACCAACGTCCTGACTTTC	CASTTWDTNVLTF
many	TRBV6-5	NA	TRBJ2-7	TGTGCCAGCAGTTACGGCAGACGCTACGAGCAGTACTTC	CASSYGRRYEQYF
many	TRBV5-1	NA	TRBJ1-5	TGCGCCAGCAGCTGGAGGGGAGAGAGCAATCAGCCCCAGCATTTT	CASSWRGESNQPQHF
few	TRBV6-5	NA	TRBJ2-5	TGTGCCAGCAGTTACTCGATATGGCGGATCCAAGAGACCCAGTACTTC	CASSYSIWRIQETQYF